The 10 T cell receptor beta chains in this list originate from one sample, sequenced in a study of OX40 agonist ivuxolimab in advanced cancers. The assay was immunoSEQ multiplex PCR, and TCRdb's table has in-frame clones only and misses some. The sample lists tens of thousands of clones; roughly 81% were seen once. This sample comprised CD4+ or CD8+ T cells sorted from blood, obtained in a trial of the OX40 agonist ivuxolimab. The receptors were sampled from an adult with an advanced solid tumor such as melanoma, head and neck, liver or kidney cancer.

This sequence joins TRBV28 and TRBJ1-5; D ambiguous. Germline values: CDR1 MDHEN, CDR2 SYDVKM. Trimming pared 3 bases from V and 2 bases from J, leaving 14 bases between. The CDR3 runs 16 residues. The CDR3, as DNA: TGTGCCAGCAGTTTCGGGGAACCGAGGGGCAATCAGCCCCAGCATTTT. It codes for CASSFGEPRGNQPQHF.

This chain joins TRBV6-1 and TRBJ1-2; D remains unclear. Trimming left V 6 bases short and J 7 bases short, with 12 bases between. Germline V gene lookup returns CDR1 MNHNS and CDR2 SASEGT. CDR3 length: 12 amino acids. The CDR3 region is CASSWERVGYTF. In nucleotides, the CDR3 is TGTGCCAGCAGCTGGGAACGGGTTGGCTACACCTTC.

The CDR3 sequence: CASSPLGRGYTF. Written as DNA, the CDR3 is TGTGCCAGCAGTCCACTTGGGCGCGGCTACACCTTC. The chain is built from TRBV28 and TRBJ1-2; the D is unclear. Germline V lookup: CDR1 MDHEN, CDR2 SYDVKM. Trimming cost V 5 bases and J 8 bases, with 12 bases left between them. The length of the CDR3 is 12 residues.

V gene TRBV6-6 combines with J gene TRBJ2-2, with D hard to call. The CDR3 loop spans 14 amino acids. The V end was cut by 5 bases, the J end by 0 bases, with 7 bases between. The germline gives CDR1 MNHNY, CDR2 SVGAGI (reference sequence). CDR3 region: CASSGHPNTGELFF. CDR3 DNA: TGTGCCAGCAGTGGCCACCCGAACACCGGGGAGCTGTTTTTT.

The chain links TRBV27 to TRBJ2-5; 12 positions match TRBD2. TRBJ2-7 explains the end of the DNA better; the J call may be wrong. From germline, CDR1 is MNHEY and CDR2 SMNVEV (reference sequence). The CDR3 spans 18 residues. The CDR3: CASNPGLGLAGRNYEQYF. CDR3 coding DNA: TGTGCCAGCAATCCGGGACTAGGACTAGCGGGGCGAAACTACGAGCAGTACTTC.

The chain uses TRBV7-2 and TRBJ1-6, with D unresolved. V was pared by 5 bases and J by 7 bases, with 12 bases between. This CDR3 contains 14 residues. Per the germline V gene, CDR1 is SGHTA and CDR2 is FQGNSA. The chain's CDR3 is CASSLAAANSPLHF. The CDR3 DNA sequence: TGTGCCAGCAGCCTCGCGGCAGCGAATTCACCCCTCCACTTT.

This chain uses TRBV9 with TRBJ2-3; D perhaps matches TRBD2 (7 bases). Trimming stripped 3 bases from V and 2 bases from J, with 16 bases between. In germline, CDR1 is SGDLS, CDR2 YYNGEE. The CDR3 extends over 16 amino acids. CDR3 bases: TGTGCCAGCAGCGCCTTAGGGGGGGGACCCACAGATACGCAGTATTTT. Residues: CASSALGGGPTDTQYF.

V gene TRBV28 combines with J gene TRBJ1-4; D unclear. The CDR3 runs to 16 residues. Trimming took 1 base from V and 0 from J, leaving 9 bases between them. CDR1 MDHEN and CDR2 SYDVKM come from the germline V gene. The CDR3: CASSLYQAATNEKLFF. The CDR3 coding sequence is TGTGCCAGCAGTTTATATCAGGCAGCAACTAATGAAAAACTGTTTTTT.

J is TRBJ2-3 and V is TRBV6-1, with no clear D. V dropped 11 bases and J dropped 4 bases, with 4 bases sitting between them. Germline CDR1 is MNHNS and CDR2 is SASEGT. The CDR3 has 9 residues. Here the CDR3 reads CAVADTQYF. The DNA for the CDR3 is TGTGCCGTCGCAGATACGCAGTATTTT.

The CDR3 DNA is TGTGCCAGCAGCCCGGGAAGGGGGAATAACTATGGCTACACCTTC. This translates into CASSPGRGNNYGYTF. The chain links TRBV7-9 to TRBJ1-2, with a possible D match to TRBD1 (6 bases). CDR3 length: 15 amino acids. The V gene lost 5 bases and the J gene lost 1 base, with 14 bases spanning the gap. CDR1 and CDR2 from the germline V gene are SEHNR and FQNEAQ (reference sequence).